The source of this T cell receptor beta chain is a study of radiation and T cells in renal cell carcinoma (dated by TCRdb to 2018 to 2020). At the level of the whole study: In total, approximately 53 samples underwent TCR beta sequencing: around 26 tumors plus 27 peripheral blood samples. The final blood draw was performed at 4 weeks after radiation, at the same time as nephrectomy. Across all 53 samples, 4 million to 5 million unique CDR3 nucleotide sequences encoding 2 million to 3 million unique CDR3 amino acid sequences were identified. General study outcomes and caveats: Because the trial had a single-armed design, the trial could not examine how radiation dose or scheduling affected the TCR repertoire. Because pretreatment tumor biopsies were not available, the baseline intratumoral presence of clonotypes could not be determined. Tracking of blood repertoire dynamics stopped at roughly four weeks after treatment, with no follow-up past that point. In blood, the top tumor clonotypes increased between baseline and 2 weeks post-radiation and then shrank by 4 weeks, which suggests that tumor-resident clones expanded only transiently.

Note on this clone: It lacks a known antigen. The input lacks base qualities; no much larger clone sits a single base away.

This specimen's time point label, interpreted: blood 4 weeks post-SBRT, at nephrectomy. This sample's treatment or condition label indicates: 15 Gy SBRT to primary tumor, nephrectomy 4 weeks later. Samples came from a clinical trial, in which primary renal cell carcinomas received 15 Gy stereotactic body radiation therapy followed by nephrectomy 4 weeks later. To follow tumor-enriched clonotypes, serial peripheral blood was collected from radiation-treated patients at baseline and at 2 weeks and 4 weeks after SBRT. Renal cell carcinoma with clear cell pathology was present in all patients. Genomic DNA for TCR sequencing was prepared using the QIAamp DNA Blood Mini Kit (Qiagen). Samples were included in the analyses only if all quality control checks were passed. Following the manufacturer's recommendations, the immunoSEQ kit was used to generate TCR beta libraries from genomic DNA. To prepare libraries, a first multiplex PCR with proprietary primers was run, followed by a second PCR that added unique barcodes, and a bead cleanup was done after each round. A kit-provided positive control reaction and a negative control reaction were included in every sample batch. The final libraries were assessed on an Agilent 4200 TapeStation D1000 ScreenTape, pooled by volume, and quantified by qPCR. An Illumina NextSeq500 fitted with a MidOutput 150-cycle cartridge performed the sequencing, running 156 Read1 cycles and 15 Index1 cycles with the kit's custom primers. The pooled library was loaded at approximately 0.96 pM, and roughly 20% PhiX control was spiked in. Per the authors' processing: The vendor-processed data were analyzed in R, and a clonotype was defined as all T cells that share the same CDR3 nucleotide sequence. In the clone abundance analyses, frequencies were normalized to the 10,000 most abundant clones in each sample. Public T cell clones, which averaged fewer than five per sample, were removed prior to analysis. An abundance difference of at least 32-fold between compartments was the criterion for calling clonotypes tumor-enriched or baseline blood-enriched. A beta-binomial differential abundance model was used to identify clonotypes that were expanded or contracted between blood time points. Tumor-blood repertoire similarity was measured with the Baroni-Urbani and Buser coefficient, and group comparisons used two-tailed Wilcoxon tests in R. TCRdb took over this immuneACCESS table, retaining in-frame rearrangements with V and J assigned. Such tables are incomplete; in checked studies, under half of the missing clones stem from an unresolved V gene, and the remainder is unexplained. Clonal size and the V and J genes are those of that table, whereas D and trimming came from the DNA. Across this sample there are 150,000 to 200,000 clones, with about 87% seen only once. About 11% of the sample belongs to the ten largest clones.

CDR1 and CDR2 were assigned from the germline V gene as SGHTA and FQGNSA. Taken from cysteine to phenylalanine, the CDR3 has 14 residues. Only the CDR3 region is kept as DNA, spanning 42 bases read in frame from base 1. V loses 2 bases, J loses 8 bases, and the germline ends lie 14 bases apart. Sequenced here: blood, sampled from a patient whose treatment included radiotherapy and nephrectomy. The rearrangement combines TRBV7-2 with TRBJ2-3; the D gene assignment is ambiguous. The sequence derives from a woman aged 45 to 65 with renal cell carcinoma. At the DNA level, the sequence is TGTGCCAGCAGCTTAAAAGGTTCGGATGGTACGCAGTATTTT. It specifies CASSLKGSDGTQYF.